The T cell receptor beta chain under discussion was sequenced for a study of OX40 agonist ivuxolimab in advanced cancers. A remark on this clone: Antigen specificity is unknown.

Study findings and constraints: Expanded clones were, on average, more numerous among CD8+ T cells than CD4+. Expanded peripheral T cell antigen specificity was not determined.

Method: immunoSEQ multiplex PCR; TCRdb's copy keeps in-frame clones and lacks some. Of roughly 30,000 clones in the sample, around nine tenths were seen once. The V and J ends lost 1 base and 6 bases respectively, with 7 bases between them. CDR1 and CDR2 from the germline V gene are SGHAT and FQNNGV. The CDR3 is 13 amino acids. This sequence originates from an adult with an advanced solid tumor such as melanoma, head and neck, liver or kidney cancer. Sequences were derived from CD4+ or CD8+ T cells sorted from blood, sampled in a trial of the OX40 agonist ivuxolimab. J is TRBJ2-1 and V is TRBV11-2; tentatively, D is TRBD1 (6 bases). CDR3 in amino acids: CASSLGGGNEQFF. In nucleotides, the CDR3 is TGTGCCAGCAGCTTAGGAGGGGGCAATGAGCAGTTCTTC. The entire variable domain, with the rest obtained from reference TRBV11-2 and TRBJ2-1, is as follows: EAGVAQSPRYKIIEKRQSVAFWCNPISGHATLYWYQQILGQGPKLLIQFQNNGVVDDSQLPKDRFSAERLKGVDSTLKIQPAKLEDSAVYLCASSLGGGNEQFFGPGTRLTVL.